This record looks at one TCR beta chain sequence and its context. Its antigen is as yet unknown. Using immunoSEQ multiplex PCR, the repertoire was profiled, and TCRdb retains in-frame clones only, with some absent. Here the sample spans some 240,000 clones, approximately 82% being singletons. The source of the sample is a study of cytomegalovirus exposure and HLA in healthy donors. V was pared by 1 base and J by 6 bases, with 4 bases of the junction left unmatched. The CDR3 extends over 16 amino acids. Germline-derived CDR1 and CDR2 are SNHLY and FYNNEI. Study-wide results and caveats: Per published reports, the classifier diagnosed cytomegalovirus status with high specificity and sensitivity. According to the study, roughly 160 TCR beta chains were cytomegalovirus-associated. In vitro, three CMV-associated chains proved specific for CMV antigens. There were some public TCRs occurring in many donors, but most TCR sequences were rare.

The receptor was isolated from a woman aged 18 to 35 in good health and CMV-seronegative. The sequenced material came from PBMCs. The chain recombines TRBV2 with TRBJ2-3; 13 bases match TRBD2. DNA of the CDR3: TGTGCCAGCAGTGAAGTAACTAGCGGGGGGGGCGATACGCAGTATTTT. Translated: CASSEVTSGGGDTQYF.